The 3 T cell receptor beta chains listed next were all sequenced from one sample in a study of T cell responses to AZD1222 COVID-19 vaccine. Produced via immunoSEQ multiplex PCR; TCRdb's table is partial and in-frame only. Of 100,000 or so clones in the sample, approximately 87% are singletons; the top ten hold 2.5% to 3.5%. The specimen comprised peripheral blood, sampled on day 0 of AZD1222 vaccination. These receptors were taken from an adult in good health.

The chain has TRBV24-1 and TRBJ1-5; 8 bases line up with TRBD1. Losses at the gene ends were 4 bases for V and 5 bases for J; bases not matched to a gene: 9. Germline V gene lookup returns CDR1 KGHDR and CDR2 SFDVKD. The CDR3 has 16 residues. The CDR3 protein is CATSDRRQGAHQPQHF. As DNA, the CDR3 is TGTGCCACCAGTGACCGCCGGCAGGGGGCGCATCAGCCCCAGCATTTT.

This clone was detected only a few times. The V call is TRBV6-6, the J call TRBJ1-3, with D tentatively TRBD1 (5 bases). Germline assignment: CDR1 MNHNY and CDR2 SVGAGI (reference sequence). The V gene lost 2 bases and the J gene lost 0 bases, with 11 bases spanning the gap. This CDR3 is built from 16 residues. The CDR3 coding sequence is TGTGCCAGCAGTTACACGGACACCGGCTCTGGAAACACCATATATTTT. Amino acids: CASSYTDTGSGNTIYF.

CDR3: CASAGGWTGELFF. The CDR3 DNA sequence: TGTGCCAGCGCAGGAGGATGGACCGGGGAGCTGTTTTTT. J is TRBJ2-2 and V is TRBV25-1, with a tentative D call TRBD2 (5 bases). Trimming took 8 bases from V and 5 from J, leaving 12 bases between them. Germline CDR1 and CDR2: MGHDK and SYGVNS. The CDR3 extends over 13 amino acids.